The 14 T cell receptor beta chains below all came from one sample that was sequenced in a study of breast tumors, draining lymph nodes, adjacent tissues. TCRdb independently ran MiXCR on the multiplex PCR reads; one entry per CDR3 protein. This sample has 17,000 or so distinct CDR3 sequences; 63% occur once, and the top ten carry about a fifth. The sequencing input was tumor-adjacent breast tissue. Receptors were obtained from a female donor with breast cancer. Some clones in this sample may be carry-over from other donors' samples.

CDR3 in amino acids: CASKGGTGLSPLHF. In nucleotides, the CDR3 is TGTGCCAGCAAAGGAGGGACAGGGCTCTCACCCCTCCACTTT. V gene TRBV2 combines with J gene TRBJ1-6; 9 positions agree with TRBD1. Germline V gives CDR1 SNHLY, CDR2 FYNNEI. The CDR3 runs 14 residues. The V segment lost 7 bases and the J segment 10 bases; nucleotides outside the gene matches: 8.

As regards this clonotype: This may be a read error: a much more frequent sequence differs by one nucleotide. The V and J genes are TRBV7-8 and TRBJ1-1; 8 nucleotides agree with TRBD1. CDR3 length equals 16 residues. Germline V CDR1 and CDR2: SGHVS, FQNEAQ. CDR3 coding DNA: TGTGCCAGCACCTTCCGATCAACAGGGGGGAGCACTGAACCTTTCTTT. This translates into CASTFRSTGGSTEPFF.

There are many counts of this clonotype. This sequence joins TRBV20-1 and TRBJ2-7; possibly TRBD2 for D (6 bases). The CDR3 loop spans 9 amino acids. V gave up 5 bases and J gave up 7 bases, with 6 bases separating them. Germline assignment: CDR1 DFQATT and CDR2 SNEGSKA (reference sequence). Here the CDR3 reads CSAGREQYF. DNA for the CDR3: TGCAGTGCTGGGAGGGAGCAGTACTTC.

The V and J genes are TRBV5-1 and TRBJ2-7; perhaps TRBD2 as D (7 bases). The CDR3 covers 15 residues. CDR1 SGHRS and CDR2 YFSETQ come from the germline V gene. The germline V and J ends were trimmed by 4 bases and 0 bases, with 14 bases remaining between them. Here the CDR3 DNA reads TGCGCCAGCAGCCTTGGCGGGGGCAGCTCCTACGAGCAGTACGTC. It encodes CASSLGGGSSYEQYV.

This clonotype showed up many times. Being one base from a much bigger clone, this may be a read error. V usage is TRBV5-8 and J usage is TRBJ1-2, with a tentative D call TRBD1 (5 bases). Trimming took off 2 bases at V and 0 bases at J, with 17 bases between the two ends. Germline V CDR1 and CDR2: SGHTS, YDEGEE. The CDR3 has 17 amino acids. In DNA form, the CDR3 reads TGTGCCAGCAGCTTCCGGAGTTCGCAGGGTCCTAACTATGGCTACACCTTC. It translates to CASSFRSSQGPNYGYTF.

This clonotype has a count of ten or more. It may be a read error: a sequence one base away is much more abundant. V is TRBV20-1 and J is TRBJ2-5; perhaps TRBD1 as D (7 bases). The CDR3 is 15 residues long. Trimming removed 3 bases from V and 4 bases from J, with 18 bases in between. Germline lookup yields CDR1 DFQATT and CDR2 SNEGSKA (reference sequence). The chain's CDR3 is CSARPARGVAETQYF. CDR3 sequence (DNA): TGCAGTGCTAGGCCAGCCAGGGGGGTTGCAGAGACCCAGTACTTC.

This clonotype ranks as medium-sized. The gene calls are TRBV5-6 and TRBJ1-2, with 12 bases lining up with TRBD1. The ends lost 4 bases at V and 8 bases at J; junction bases unmatched: 6. The germline V gene has CDR1 SGHDT and CDR2 YYEEEE. CDR3 length equals 14 residues. Here the CDR3 reads CASSPGTGGEGYTF. In DNA, the CDR3 is TGTGCCAGCAGCCCTGGGACAGGGGGCGAAGGCTACACCTTC.

In its sample, this clonotype was seen many times. This may be a read error, as it is one base from a much larger clone. The gene calls are TRBV5-6 and TRBJ2-7; D might be TRBD1 (6 bases). With 0 bases removed from V and 4 bases from J, the gap between germline ends came to 17 bases. The CDR3 contains 16 residues. Germline CDR1 and CDR2: SGHDT and YYEEEE. CDR3 sequence (DNA): TGTGCCAGCAGCTTGGTTTCAGCACAGGGTATGTACGAGCAGTACTTC. This gives the protein CASSLVSAQGMYEQYF. The full variable domain, its missing parts supplied by reference TRBV5-6 and TRBJ2-7, is DAGVTQSPTHLIKTRGQQVTLRCSPKSGHDTVSWYQQALGQGPQFIFQYYEEEERQRGNFPDRFSGHQFPNYSSELNVNALLLGDSALYLCASSLVSAQGMYEQYFGPGTRLTVT.

As regards this clonotype: Given a much more abundant clone one base away, this may be a read error. The J gene is TRBJ1-1, the V gene TRBV11-2; no clear D gene. This CDR3 is 13 amino acids long. V was clipped by 2 bases and J by 4 bases, with 8 bases between them. CDR1 is SGHAT and CDR2 is FQNNGV in the germline V gene. CDR3 nucleotide sequence: TGTGCCAGCAGCTTAATACGCCTCACTGAAGCTTTCTTT. Encoded protein: CASSLIRLTEAFF.

In regard to this clonotype: A junction end diverges from the germline sequence, so it may reflect a read error. The CDR3 coding sequence is TGTGCTAGCAGCGACGGATTAGAGCAGTTCTTC. This encodes CASSDGLEQFF. The chain has TRBV7-7 and TRBJ2-1; no clear D gene. Germline values: CDR1 SSHAT, CDR2 FNYEAQ (reference sequence). The CDR3 consists of 11 residues. The whole variable domain, remainder taken from reference TRBV7-7 and TRBJ2-1, is GAGVSQSPRYKVTKRGQDVTLRCDPISSHATLYWYQQALGQGPEFLTYFNYEAQPDKSGLPSDRFSAERPEGSISTLTIQRTEQRDSAMYRCASSDGLEQFFGPGTRLTVL.

The chain is built from TRBV5-1 and TRBJ2-7; D is possibly TRBD1 (5 bases). Germline values: CDR1 SGHRS, CDR2 YFSETQ. Trimming shortened V by 3 bases and J by 6 bases, and 10 bases separated the two germline ends. The CDR3 loop spans 12 amino acids. DNA for the CDR3: TGCGCCAGCAGCTATGGGGCGAGCGAGCAGTACTTC. It codes for CASSYGASEQYF.

This clonotype was counted many times. V and J are TRBV5-5 and TRBJ2-5; D possibly uses TRBD1 or TRBD2 (6 bases each). The V gene's germline CDR1 is SGHKS and CDR2 YYEKEE (reference sequence). Trimming pared 4 bases from V and 5 bases from J, leaving 21 bases between. This CDR3 spans 16 amino acids. The CDR3 region has the DNA TGTGCCAGCAGCATTCCGGGACCGGGGGCTACGGAGACCCAGTACTTC. It specifies CASSIPGPGATETQYF.

This CDR3 is CASSSQKRGNEQFF. Written as DNA, the CDR3 is TGTGCCAGCAGCTCCCAGAAGCGGGGTAATGAGCAGTTCTTC. The chain combines TRBV7-3 with TRBJ2-1; TRBD2 matches 7 bases. The CDR3 totals 14 residues. The V segment lost 4 bases and the J segment 7 bases; nucleotides outside the gene matches: 7. CDR1 and CDR2 from the germline V gene are SGHTA and FQGTGA. The whole variable domain, remainder taken from reference TRBV7-3 and TRBJ2-1, is GAGVSQTPSNKVTEKGKYVELRCDPISGHTALYWYRQSLGQGPEFLIYFQGTGAADDSGLPNDRFFAVRPEGSVSTLKIQRTERGDSAVYLCASSSQKRGNEQFFGPGTRLTVL.

This clonotype was counted a single time. Compared with germline, one end of the junction differs, possibly owing to a read error. The CDR3 DNA is TGCAGCGTTGATGCAGGGAGCTCCTACAATGAGCGGTTCTTC. Its translation is CSVDAGSSYNERFF. This chain connects TRBV29-1 to TRBJ2-1; D is tentatively TRBD1 or TRBD2 (5 bases each). The CDR3 has 14 amino acids. Germline CDR1 reads SQVTM; CDR2 reads ANQGSEA.